The present entry profiles one T cell receptor beta chain with its context. From germline, CDR1 is MNHEY and CDR2 SVGAGI. This CDR3 region has 13 residues. V was trimmed by 7 bases and J by 2 bases, leaving 12 bases between them. Running of the v3.0 immunoSEQ assay took place at survey level. Repertoires were generated with immunoSEQ multiplex PCR, while TCRdb's copy carries only in-frame clones and drops some. This repertoire shows around 23,000 clones, roughly four fifths found once; its top ten account for about 5.2%. This specimen comes from a study of long-term antiretroviral therapy in people with HIV.

The chain uses TRBV6-5 and TRBJ2-7, with a possible D match to TRBD1 (6 bases). Sequencing used unsorted PBMCs, obtained 4.4 years after starting antiretroviral therapy. The TCR comes from a man aged 25-45 years with HIV. The CDR3, as DNA: TGTGCCAGCACCTTCAAGGGGGCCTACGAGCAGTACTTC. Its translation: CASTFKGAYEQYF.